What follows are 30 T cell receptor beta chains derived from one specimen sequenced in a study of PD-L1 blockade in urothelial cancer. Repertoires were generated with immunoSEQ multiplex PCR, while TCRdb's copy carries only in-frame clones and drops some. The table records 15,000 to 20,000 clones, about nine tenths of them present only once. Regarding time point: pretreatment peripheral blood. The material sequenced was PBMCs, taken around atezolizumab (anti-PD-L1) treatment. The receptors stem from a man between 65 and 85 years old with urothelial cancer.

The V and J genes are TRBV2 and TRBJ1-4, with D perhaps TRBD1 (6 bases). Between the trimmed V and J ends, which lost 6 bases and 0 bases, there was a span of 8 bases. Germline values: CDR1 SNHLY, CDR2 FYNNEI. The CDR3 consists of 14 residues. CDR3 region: CASRGQTTNEKLFF. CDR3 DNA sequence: TGTGCCAGCAGGGGACAAACAACTAATGAAAAACTGTTTTTT.

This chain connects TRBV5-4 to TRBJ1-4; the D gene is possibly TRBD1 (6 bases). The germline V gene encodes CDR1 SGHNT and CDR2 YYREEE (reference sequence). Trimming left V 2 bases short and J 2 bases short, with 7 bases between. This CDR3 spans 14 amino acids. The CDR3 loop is CASSFQGTNEKLFF. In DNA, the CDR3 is TGTGCCAGCAGCTTCCAGGGGACTAATGAAAAACTGTTTTTT. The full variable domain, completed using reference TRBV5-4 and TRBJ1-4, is ETGVTQSPTHLIKTRGQQVTLRCSSQSGHNTVSWYQQALGQGPQFIFQYYREEENGRGNFPPRFSGLQFPNYSSELNVNALELDDSALYLCASSFQGTNEKLFFGSGTQLSVL.

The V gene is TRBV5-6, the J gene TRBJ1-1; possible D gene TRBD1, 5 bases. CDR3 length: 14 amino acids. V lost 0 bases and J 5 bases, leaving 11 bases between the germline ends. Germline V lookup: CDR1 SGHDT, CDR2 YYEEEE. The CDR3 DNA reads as TGTGCCAGCAGCTTGGGCAGGGTAGGGACTGAAGCTTTCTTT. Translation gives CASSLGRVGTEAFF.

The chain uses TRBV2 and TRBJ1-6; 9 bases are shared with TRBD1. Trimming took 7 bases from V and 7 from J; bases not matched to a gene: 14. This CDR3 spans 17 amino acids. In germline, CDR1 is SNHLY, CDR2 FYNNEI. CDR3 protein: CASKVHLRTGENSPLHF. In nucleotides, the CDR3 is TGTGCCAGCAAGGTACATTTACGGACAGGGGAAAATTCACCCCTCCACTTT. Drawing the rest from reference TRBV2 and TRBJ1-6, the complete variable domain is EPEVTQTPSHQVTQMGQEVILRCVPISNHLYFYWYRQILGQKVEFLVSFYNNEISEKSEIFDDQFSVERPDGSNFTLKIRSTKLEDSAMYFCASKVHLRTGENSPLHFGNGTRLTVT.

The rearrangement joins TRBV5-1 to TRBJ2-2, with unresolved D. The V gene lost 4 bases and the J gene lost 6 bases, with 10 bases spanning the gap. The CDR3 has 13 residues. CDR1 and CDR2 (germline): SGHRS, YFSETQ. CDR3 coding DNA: TGCGCCAGCAGCAGAACTAATTCCGGGGAGCTGTTTTTT. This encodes CASSRTNSGELFF.

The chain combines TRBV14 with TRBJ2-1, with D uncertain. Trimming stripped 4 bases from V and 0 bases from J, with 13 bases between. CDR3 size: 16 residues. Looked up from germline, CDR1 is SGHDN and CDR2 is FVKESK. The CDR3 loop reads CASSRDRYSSYNEQFF. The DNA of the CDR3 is TGTGCCAGCAGCCGAGATCGGTACAGCTCCTACAATGAGCAGTTCTTC. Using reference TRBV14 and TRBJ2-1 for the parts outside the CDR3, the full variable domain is EAGVTQFPSHSVIEKGQTVTLRCDPISGHDNLYWYRRVMGKEIKFLLHFVKESKQDESGMPNNRFLAERTGGTYSTLKVQPAELEDSGVYFCASSRDRYSSYNEQFFGPGTRLTVL.

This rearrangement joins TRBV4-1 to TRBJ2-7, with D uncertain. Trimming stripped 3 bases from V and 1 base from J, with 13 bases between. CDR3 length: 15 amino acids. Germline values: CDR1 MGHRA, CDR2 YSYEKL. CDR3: CASSHDGDGSYEQYF. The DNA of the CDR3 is TGCGCCAGCAGCCATGATGGAGACGGATCCTACGAGCAGTACTTC.

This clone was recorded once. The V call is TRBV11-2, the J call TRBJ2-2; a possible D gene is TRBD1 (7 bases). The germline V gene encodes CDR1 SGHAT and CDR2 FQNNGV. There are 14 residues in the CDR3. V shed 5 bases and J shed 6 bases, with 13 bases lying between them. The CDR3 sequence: CASSIDRDSGELFF. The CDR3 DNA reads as TGTGCCAGCAGCATCGACAGGGACTCCGGGGAGCTGTTTTTT.

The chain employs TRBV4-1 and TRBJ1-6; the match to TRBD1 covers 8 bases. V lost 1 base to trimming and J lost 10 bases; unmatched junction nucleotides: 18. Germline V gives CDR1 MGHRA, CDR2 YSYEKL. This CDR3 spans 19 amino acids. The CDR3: CASSQGGFTTGTGQSPLHF. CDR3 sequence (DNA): TGCGCCAGCAGCCAAGGGGGTTTCACCACCGGGACAGGACAATCACCCCTCCACTTT.

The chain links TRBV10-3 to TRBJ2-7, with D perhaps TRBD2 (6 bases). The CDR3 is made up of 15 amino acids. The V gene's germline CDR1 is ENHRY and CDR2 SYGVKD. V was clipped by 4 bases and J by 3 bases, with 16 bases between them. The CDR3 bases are TGTGCCATCAGTGCCCCCTCAGGAGGGGTCTACGAGCAGTACTTC. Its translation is CAISAPSGGVYEQYF.

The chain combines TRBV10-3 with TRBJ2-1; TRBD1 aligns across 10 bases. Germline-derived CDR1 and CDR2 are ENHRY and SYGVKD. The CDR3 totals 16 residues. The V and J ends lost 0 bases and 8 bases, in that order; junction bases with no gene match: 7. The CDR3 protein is CAISESGVTGGDEQFF. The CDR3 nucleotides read TGTGCCATCAGTGAGTCGGGTGTGACAGGGGGCGATGAGCAGTTCTTC.

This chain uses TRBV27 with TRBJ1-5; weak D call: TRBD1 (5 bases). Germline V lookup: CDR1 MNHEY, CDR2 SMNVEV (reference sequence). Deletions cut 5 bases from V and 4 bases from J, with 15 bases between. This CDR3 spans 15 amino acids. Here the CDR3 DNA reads TGTGCCAGCAGTCCATGGGGTACAGGAAATCAGCCCCAGCATTTT. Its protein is CASSPWGTGNQPQHF.

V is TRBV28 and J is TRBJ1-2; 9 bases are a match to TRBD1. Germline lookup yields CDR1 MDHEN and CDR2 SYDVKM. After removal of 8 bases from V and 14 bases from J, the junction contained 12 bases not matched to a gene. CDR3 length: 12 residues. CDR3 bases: TGTGCCAGCGGAACAGGGAAGGGACAGGGTACCTTC. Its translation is CASGTGKGQGTF.

The CDR3 sequence: CASSDPTGVEQPQHF. The CDR3 DNA reads as TGTGCCAGCAGCGACCCGACAGGGGTAGAGCAGCCCCAGCATTTT. The gene calls are TRBV6-1 and TRBJ1-5, with TRBD1 matching over 8 bases. Germline values: CDR1 MNHNS, CDR2 SASEGT. This CDR3 spans 15 amino acids. Trimming cost V 6 bases and J 7 bases; bases outside gene matches: 11.

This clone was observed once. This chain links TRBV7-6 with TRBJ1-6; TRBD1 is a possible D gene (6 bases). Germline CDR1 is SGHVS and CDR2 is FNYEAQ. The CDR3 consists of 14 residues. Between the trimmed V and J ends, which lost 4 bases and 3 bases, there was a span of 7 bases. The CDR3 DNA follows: TGTGCCAGCAGCTCGGACAGCTATAATTCACCCCTCCACTTT. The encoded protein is CASSSDSYNSPLHF.

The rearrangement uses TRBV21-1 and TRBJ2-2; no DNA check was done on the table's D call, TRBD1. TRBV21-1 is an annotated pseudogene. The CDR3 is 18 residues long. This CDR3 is CASSNPTGPTSNTGELFF. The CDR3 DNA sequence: TGTGCCAGCAGCAATCCGACAGGGCCAACATCGAACACCGGGGAGCTGTTTTTT.

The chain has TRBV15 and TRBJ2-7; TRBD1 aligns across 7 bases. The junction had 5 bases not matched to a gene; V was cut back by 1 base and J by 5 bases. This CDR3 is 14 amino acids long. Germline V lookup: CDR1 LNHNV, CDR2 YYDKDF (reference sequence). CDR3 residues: CATSRADRAHEQYF. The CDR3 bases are TGTGCCACCAGCAGAGCCGACAGGGCCCACGAGCAGTACTTC. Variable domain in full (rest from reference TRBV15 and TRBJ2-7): DAMVIQNPRYQVTQFGKPVTLSCSQTLNHNVMYWYQQKSSQAPKLLFHYYDKDFNNEADTPDNFQSRRPNTSFCFLDIRSPGLGDTAMYLCATSRADRAHEQYFGPGTRLTVT.

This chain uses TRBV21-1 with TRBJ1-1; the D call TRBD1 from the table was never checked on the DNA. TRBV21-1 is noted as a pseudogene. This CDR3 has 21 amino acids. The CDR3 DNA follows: TGTGCCAGCAGCAAAAAAGAGGGGAAATTGGGACAGTCGTATTTGAACACTGAAGCTTTCTTT. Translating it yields CASSKKEGKLGQSYLNTEAFF.

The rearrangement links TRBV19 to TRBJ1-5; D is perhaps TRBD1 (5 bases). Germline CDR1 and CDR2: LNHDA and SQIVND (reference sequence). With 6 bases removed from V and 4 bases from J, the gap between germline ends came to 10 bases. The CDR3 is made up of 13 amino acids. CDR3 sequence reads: CASSRDSNQPQHF. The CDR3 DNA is TGTGCCAGTAGCCGGGACTCGAATCAGCCCCAGCATTTT.

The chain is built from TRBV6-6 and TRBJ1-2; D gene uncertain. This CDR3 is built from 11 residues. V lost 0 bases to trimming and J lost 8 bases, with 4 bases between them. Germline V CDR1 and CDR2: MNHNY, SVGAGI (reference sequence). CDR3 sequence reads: CASSYSRGYTF. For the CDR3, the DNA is TGTGCCAGCAGTTACTCGAGGGGCTACACCTTC.

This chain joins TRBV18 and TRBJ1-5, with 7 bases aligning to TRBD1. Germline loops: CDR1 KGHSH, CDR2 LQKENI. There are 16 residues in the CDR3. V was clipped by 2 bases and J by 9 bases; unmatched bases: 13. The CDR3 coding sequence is TGTGCCAGCTCACCAAAAGGTCGACAGGGAGGCGGGCCCCAGCATTTT. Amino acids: CASSPKGRQGGGPQHF.

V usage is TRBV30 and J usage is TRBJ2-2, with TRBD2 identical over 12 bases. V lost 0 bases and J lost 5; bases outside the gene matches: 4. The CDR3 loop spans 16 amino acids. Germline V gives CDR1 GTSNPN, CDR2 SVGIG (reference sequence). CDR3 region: CAWSVGTSGSTGELFF. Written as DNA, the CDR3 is TGTGCCTGGAGTGTCGGGACTAGCGGGTCTACCGGGGAGCTGTTTTTT.

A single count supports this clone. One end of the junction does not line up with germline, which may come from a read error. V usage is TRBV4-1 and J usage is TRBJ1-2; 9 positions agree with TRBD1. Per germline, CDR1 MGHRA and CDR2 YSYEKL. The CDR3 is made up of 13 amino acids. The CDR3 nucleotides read TGCGCCAGCAGCCCACGGACAGGGGCCCCGGGGAGCTTC. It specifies CASSPRTGAPGSF.

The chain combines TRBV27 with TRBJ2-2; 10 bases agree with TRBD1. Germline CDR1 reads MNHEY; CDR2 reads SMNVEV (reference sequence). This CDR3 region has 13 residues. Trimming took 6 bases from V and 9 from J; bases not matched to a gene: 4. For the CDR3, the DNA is TGTGCCAGCAGCCCGACAGGGGGCTGGGAGCTGTTTTTT. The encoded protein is CASSPTGGWELFF.

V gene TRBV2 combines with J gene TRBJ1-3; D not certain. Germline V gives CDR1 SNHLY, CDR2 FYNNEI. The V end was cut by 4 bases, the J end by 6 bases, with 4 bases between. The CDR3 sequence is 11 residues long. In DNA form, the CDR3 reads TGTGCCAGCAGTGCTACAAACACCATATATTTT. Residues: CASSATNTIYF.

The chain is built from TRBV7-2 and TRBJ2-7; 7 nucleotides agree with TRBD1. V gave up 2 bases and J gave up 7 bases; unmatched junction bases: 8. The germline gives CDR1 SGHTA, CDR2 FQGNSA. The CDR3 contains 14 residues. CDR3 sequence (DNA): TGTGCCAGCAGCTTACCGGGACAGCCGAAGGAGCAGTACTTC. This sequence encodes CASSLPGQPKEQYF.

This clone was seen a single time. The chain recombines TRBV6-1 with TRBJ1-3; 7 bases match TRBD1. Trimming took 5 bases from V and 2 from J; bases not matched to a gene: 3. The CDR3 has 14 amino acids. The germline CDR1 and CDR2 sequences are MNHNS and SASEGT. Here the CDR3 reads CASSSDRAGNTIYF. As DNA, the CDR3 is TGTGCCAGCAGTAGTGACAGGGCTGGAAACACCATATATTTT.

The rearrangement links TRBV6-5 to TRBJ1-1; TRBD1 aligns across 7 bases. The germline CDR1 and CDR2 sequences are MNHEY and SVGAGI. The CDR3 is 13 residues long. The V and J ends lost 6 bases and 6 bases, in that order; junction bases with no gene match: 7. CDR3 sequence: CASREQGRPEAFF. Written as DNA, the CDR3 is TGTGCCAGCAGGGAACAGGGGCGGCCTGAAGCTTTCTTT.

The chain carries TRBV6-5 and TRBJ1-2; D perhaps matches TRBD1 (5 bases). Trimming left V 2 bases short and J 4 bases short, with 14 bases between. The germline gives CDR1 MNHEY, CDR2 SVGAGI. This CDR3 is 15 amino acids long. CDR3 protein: CASSYASRVRYGYTF. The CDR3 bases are TGTGCCAGCAGTTACGCCTCCAGGGTCCGCTATGGCTACACCTTC.

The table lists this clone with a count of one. In DNA form, the CDR3 reads TGTGCCAGCAGCCCAGCGGATGAGCAGTTCTTC. Protein product: CASSPADEQFF. The J gene is TRBJ2-1, the V gene TRBV7-8, with D maybe TRBD2 (5 bases). CDR1 SGHVS and CDR2 FQNEAQ come from the germline V gene. Trimming shortened V by 5 bases and J by 8 bases, and 7 bases separated the two germline ends. The CDR3 length is 11 residues.